This record concerns one T cell receptor (beta chain) sequence. Profiled with immunoSEQ multiplex PCR; TCRdb holds only in-frame clones, not every one. This sample has just under 100,000 clones; 95% occur once, and the top ten carry 0.2% to 0.25%. This sample is drawn from a study of technical replicates of blood from four donors. The CDR3 has 14 amino acids. Germline V lookup: CDR1 SGHRS, CDR2 YFSETQ. The ends lost 4 bases at V and 1 base at J; junction bases unmatched: 1. This chain uses TRBV5-1 with TRBJ1-3; 8 nucleotides match TRBD1. This clonotype was sampled from a human donor in good health. The sequenced material came from T cells isolated from PBMCs. The CDR3: CASSRTGSGNTIYF. The CDR3 bases are TGCGCCAGCAGCAGGACAGGGTCTGGAAACACCATATATTTT. The entire variable domain, with the rest obtained from reference TRBV5-1 and TRBJ1-3, is as follows: KAGVTQTPRYLIKTRGQQVTLSCSPISGHRSVSWYQQTPGQGLQFLFEYFSETQRNKGNFPGRFSGRQFSNSRSEMNVSTLELGDSALYLCASSRTGSGNTIYFGEGSWLTVV.